This TCR beta chain was identified during a study of a mutant IDH1 vaccine in newly diagnosed glioma. As for the study in general: The earlier regimen, radiotherapy, temozolomide, or both, was most often both.

In germline, CDR1 is MRHNA, CDR2 SNTAGT. Trimming cost V 4 bases and J 6 bases, with 13 bases left between them. This CDR3 is built from 15 residues. Produced via immunoSEQ multiplex PCR; TCRdb's table is partial and in-frame only. The sample contains about 66,000 clones, approximately 86% of which appear only once. Regarding time point: baseline, week 1 (first vaccination visit). Treatment: pre-vaccination baseline after standard-of-care therapy. Donors had new IDH1-mutant astrocytomas of WHO grade 3 or 4 (ATRX-lost). The chain is built from TRBV6-4 and TRBJ1-6, with D possibly TRBD1 on 5 matching bases. The sample in question was PBMCs, obtained from a glioma patient treated with radiotherapy, temozolomide or both. The sequence came from a young man with glioma. CDR3 protein: CASSATGGSNSPLHF. CDR3 sequence (DNA): TGTGCCAGCAGTGCGACCGGGGGAAGTAATTCACCCCTCCACTTT.